This T cell receptor beta chain was captured in a study of CD4 T cell repertoires in COVID-19. Samples came from patients recovered from mild-to-severe COVID-19. No culture step preceded sequencing of the ex vivo isolated memory T cells. TCRdb's copy holds only in-frame clones and misses some; the assay was immunoSEQ multiplex PCR. Of approximately 75,000 clones in the sample, roughly 85% were seen once. As to this clone: As yet, its antigen is unknown.

Germline-derived CDR1 and CDR2 are MGHRA and YSYEKL. The V segment lost 0 bases and the J segment 0 bases; nucleotides outside the gene matches: 11. This CDR3 has 19 residues. Whole-study findings and limits: Two or all three memory subsets shared several highly expanded SARS-CoV-2-reactive clonotypes. Some SARS-CoV-2 clonotypes, between about 6.5 and 28%, recurred in SARS-CoV and/or HKU1 cultures.

Sequencing used CD4+ T cells from peripheral blood, obtained after recovery from COVID-19. This sequence originates from a human donor who had COVID-19. The rearrangement joins TRBV4-1 to TRBJ2-1, with 7 bases identical to TRBD2. DNA for the CDR3: TGCGCCAGCAGCCAAGACTTTCTTCTCGGGAGGAGCTCCTACAATGAGCAGTTCTTC. Translating it yields CASSQDFLLGRSSYNEQFF.